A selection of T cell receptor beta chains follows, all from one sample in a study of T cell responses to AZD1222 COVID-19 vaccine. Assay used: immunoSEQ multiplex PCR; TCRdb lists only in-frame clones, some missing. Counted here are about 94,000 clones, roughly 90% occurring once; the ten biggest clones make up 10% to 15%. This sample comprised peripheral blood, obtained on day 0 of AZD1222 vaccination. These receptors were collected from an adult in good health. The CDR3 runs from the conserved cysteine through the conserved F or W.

CASSLRQIDEQYF	TRBV5-1	TRBJ2-7
CASSIDGTGLPFF	TRBV7-2	TRBJ1-4
CASSSPQGAGNTIYF	TRBV6-5	TRBJ1-3
CASSNRDRGSGELFF	TRBV9	TRBJ2-2
CASSSTGDTEAFF	TRBV18	TRBJ1-1
CASSNRNLNTGELFF	TRBV19	TRBJ2-2
CSVTGTANTEAFF	TRBV29-1	TRBJ1-1
CAGNRVGTEAFF	TRBV6-5	TRBJ1-1
CASSPLSGLTEAFF	TRBV9	TRBJ1-1
CASSSGVGTEAFF	TRBV5-1	TRBJ1-1
CASSLSSYNSPLHF	TRBV25-1	TRBJ1-6
CASSLYGASGYEQYF	TRBV27	TRBJ2-7
CASSFQTSLGEQYF	TRBV5-4	TRBJ2-7
CASSGGIRDRGSYEQYF	TRBV10-1	TRBJ2-7
CASSISYEQYF	TRBV11-2	TRBJ2-7
CASSFNRVAYGYTF	TRBV5-4	TRBJ1-2
CASSQGDSGYTF	TRBV3-1/TRBV3-2	TRBJ1-2